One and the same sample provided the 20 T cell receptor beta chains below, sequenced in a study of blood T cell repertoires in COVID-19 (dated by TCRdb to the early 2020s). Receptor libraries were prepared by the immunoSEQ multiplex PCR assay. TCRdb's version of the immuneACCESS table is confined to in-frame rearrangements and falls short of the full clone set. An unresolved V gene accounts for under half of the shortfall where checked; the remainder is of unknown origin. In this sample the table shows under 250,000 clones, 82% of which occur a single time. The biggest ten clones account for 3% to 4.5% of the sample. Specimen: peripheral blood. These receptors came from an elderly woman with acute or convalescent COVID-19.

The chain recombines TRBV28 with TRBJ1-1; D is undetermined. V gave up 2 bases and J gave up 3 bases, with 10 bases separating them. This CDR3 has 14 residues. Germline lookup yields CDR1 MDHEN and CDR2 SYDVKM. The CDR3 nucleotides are TGTGCCAGCAGTTTAGCTAGCAAGCACACTGAAGCTTTCTTT. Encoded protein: CASSLASKHTEAFF.

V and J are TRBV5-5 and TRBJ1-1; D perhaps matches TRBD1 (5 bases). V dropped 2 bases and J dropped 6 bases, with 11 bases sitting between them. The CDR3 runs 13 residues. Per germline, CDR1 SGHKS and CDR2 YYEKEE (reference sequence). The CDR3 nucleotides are TGTGCCAGCAGCTTTCCAGGGAGGGCTGAAGCTTTCTTT. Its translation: CASSFPGRAEAFF.

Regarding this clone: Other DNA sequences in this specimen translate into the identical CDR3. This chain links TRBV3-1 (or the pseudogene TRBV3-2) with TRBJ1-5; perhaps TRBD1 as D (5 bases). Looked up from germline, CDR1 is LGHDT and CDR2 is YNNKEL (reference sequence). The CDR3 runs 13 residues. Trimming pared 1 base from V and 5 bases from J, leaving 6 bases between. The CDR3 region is CASSQGGDQPQHF. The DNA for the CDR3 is TGTGCCAGCAGCCAAGGGGGGGATCAGCCCCAGCATTTT.

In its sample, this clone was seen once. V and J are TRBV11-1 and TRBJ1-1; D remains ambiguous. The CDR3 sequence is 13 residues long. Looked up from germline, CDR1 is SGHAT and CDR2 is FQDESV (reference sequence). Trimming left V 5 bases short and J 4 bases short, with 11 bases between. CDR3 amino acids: CASSILEGTEAFF. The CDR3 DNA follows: TGTGCCAGCAGCATCCTGGAGGGCACTGAAGCTTTCTTT.

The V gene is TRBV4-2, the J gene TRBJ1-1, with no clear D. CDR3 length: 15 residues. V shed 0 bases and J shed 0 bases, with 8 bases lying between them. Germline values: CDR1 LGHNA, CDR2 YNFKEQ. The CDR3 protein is CASSQDPDMNTEAFF. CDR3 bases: TGTGCCAGCAGCCAAGACCCAGATATGAACACTGAAGCTTTCTTT.

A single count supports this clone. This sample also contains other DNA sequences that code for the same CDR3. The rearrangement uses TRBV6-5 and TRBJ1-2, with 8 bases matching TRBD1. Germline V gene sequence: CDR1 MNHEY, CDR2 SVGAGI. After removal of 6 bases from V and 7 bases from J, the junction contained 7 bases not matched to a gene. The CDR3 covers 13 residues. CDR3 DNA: TGTGCCAGCAGATCAACAGGGGGAGGTGGCTACACCTTC. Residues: CASRSTGGGGYTF.

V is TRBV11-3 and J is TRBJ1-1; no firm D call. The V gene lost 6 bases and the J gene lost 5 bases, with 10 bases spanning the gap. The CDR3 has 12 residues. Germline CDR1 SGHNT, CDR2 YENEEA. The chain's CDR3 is CASRSSWTEAFF. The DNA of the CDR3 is TGTGCCAGCAGGTCTAGTTGGACTGAAGCTTTCTTT.

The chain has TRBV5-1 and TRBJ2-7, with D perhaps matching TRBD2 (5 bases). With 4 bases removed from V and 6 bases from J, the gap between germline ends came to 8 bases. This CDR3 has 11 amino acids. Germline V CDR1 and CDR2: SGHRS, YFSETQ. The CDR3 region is CASSPGIEQYF. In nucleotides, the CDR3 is TGCGCCAGCAGCCCGGGGATCGAGCAGTACTTC.

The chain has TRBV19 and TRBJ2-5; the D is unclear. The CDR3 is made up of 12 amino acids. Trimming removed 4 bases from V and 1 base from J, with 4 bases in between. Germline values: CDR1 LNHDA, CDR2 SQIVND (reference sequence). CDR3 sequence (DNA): TGTGCCAGTAGTAACAGCCAAGAGACCCAGTACTTC. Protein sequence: CASSNSQETQYF.

The CDR3 protein is CASQFPANTGELFF. CDR3 nucleotides: TGTGCCAGCCAGTTCCCAGCGAACACCGGGGAGCTGTTTTTT. This rearrangement joins TRBV6-5 to TRBJ2-2; D unclear. V lost 8 bases and J 0 bases, leaving 10 bases between the germline ends. The CDR3 sequence is 14 residues long. From germline, CDR1 is MNHEY and CDR2 SVGAGI.

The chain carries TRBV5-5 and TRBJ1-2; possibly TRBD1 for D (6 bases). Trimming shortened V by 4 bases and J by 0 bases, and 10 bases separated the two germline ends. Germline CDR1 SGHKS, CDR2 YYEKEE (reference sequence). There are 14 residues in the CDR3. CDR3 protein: CASSTDSPNYGYTF. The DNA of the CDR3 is TGTGCCAGCAGCACGGACAGTCCTAACTATGGCTACACCTTC.

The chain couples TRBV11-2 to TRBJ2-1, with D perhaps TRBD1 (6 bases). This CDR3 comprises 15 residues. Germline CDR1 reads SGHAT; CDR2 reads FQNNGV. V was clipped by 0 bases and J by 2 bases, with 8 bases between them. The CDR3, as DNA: TGTGCCAGCAGCTTAGAGGGGGCGGCCTACAATGAGCAGTTCTTC. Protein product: CASSLEGAAYNEQFF.

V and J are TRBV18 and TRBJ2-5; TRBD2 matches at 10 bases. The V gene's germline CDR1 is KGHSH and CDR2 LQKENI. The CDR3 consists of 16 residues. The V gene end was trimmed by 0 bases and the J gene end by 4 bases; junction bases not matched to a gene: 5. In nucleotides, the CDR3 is TGTGCCAGCTCACCACCGGGGACTAGCGTTGGAGAGACCCAGTACTTC. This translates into CASSPPGTSVGETQYF.

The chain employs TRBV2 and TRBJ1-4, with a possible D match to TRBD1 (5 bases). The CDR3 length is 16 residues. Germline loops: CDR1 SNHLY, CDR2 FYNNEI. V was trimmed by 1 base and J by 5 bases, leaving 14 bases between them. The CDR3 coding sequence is TGTGCCAGCAGTGAAGTAAGAGGACATCCAAATGAAAAACTGTTTTTT. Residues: CASSEVRGHPNEKLFF.

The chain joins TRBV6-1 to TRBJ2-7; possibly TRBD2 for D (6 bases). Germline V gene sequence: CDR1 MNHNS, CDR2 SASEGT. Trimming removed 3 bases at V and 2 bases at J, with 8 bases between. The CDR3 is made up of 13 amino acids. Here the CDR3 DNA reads TGTGCCAGCAGTGATTCGGGGGCCTACGAGCAGTACTTC. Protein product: CASSDSGAYEQYF.

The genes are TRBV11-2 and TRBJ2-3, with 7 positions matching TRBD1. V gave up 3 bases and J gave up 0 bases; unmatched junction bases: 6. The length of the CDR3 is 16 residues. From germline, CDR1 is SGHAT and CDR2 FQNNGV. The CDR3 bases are TGTGCCAGCAGCTTTCAGGGACAGCCTAGCACAGATACGCAGTATTTT. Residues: CASSFQGQPSTDTQYF.

The CDR3 DNA sequence: TGCGCCAGCAGCTCCGGCGGAGGCCCAGATACGCAGTATTTT. Protein: CASSSGGGPDTQYF. The chain links TRBV5-1 to TRBJ2-3, with a tentative D call TRBD2 (5 bases). V was pared by 3 bases and J by 4 bases, with 12 bases between. Germline CDR1 SGHRS, CDR2 YFSETQ. The CDR3 runs to 14 residues.

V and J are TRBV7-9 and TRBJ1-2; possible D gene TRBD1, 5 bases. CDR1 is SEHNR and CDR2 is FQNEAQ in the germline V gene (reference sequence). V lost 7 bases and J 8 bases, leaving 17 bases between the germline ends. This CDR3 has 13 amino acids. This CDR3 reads CASTPGSTGGYTF. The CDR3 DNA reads TGTGCCAGCACCCCCGGCAGTACAGGCGGCTACACCTTC. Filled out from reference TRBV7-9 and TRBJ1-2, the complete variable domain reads DTGVSQNPRHKITKRGQNVTFRCDPISEHNRLYWYRQTLGQGPEFLTYFQNEAQLEKSRLLSDRFSAERPKGSFSTLEIQRTEQGDSAMYLCASTPGSTGGYTFGSGTRLTVV.

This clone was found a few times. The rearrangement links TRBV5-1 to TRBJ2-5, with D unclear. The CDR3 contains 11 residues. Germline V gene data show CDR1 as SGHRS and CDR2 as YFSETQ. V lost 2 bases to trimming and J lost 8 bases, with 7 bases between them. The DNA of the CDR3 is TGCGCCAGCAGCTTCTCCTTAACCCAGTACTTC. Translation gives CASSFSLTQYF.

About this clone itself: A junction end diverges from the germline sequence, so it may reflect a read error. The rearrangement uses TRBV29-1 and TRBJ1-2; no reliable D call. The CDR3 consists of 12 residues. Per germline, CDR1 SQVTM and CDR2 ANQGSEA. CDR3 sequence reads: CSVEGLSYGYTF. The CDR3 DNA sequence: TGCAGCGTGGAAGGTCTGAGCTATGGCTACACCTTC.